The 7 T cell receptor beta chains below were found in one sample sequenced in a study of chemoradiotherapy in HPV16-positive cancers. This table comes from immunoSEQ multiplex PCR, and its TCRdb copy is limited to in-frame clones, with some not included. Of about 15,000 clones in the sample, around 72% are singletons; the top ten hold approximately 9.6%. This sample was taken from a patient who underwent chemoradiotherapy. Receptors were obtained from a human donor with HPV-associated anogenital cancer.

For the CDR3, the DNA is TGTGCCAGCAGTCCCCAAGGCTCGTCGCACGAGCAGTACTTC. Translated, it gives CASSPQGSSHEQYF. The chain employs TRBV7-9 and TRBJ2-7; no clear D gene. The CDR3 sequence is 14 residues long. Trimming cost V 6 bases and J 5 bases, with 17 bases left between them. Germline-derived CDR1 and CDR2 are SEHNR and FQNEAQ (reference sequence).

DNA of the CDR3: TGTGCCAGCAGTTCCCCAGGGGGCGCCTCCTACGAGCAGTACTTC. Its translation: CASSSPGGASYEQYF. The rearrangement uses TRBV6-5 and TRBJ2-7; 8 bases match TRBD1. Trimming cost V 4 bases and J 0 bases; bases outside gene matches: 5. From germline, CDR1 is MNHEY and CDR2 SVGAGI. The CDR3 is 15 residues long.

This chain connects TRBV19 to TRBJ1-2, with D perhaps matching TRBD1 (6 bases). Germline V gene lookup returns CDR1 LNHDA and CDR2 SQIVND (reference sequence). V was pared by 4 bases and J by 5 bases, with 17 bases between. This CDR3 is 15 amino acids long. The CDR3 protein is CASSTTHREIYGYTF. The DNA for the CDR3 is TGTGCCAGTAGTACCACCCACAGGGAAATATATGGCTACACCTTC.

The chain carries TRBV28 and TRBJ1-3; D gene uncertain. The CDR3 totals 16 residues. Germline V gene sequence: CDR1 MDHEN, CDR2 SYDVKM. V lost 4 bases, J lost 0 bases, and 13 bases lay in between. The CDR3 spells CASSSLASGSGNTIYF. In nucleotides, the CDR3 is TGTGCCAGCAGTTCCCTAGCCTCTGGCTCTGGAAACACCATATATTTT.

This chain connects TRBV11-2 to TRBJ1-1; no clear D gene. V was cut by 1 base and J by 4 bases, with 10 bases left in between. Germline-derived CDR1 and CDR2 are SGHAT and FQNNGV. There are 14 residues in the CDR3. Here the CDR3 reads CASSLAPGLTEAFF. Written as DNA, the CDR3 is TGTGCCAGCAGCTTAGCTCCAGGTCTCACTGAAGCTTTCTTT.

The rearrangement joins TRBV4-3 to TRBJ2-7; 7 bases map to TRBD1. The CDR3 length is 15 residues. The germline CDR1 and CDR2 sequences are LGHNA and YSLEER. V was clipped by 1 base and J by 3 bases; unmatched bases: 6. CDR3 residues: CASSQVFGDSYEQYF. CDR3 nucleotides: TGCGCCAGCAGCCAAGTCTTCGGGGACAGCTACGAGCAGTACTTC.

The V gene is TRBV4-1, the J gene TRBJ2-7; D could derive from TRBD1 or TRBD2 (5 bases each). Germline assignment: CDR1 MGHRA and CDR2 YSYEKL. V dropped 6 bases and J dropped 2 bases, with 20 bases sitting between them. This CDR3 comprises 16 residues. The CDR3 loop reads CASRNRLGTAPYEQYF. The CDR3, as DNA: TGCGCCAGCAGGAATCGTCTGGGGACGGCCCCCTACGAGCAGTACTTC.